This TCR beta chain is from a study of blood T cell repertoires in COVID-19. The repertoire was sequenced with immunoSEQ multiplex PCR; TCRdb's copy has only in-frame clones and lacks some. The table lists about 270,000 clones, roughly 86% of them singletons. Seattle patients were enrolled during active infection and followed longitudinally. This CDR3 has 14 amino acids. From germline, CDR1 is MGHDK and CDR2 SYGVNS. V lost 4 bases, J lost 3 bases, and 3 bases stayed unmatched. This TCR was sampled from a woman over 75 with COVID-19, enrolled during active disease. Sequenced sample: peripheral blood. The gene calls are TRBV25-1 and TRBJ1-5, with 7 bases matching TRBD1. The CDR3 sequence is CASSGQGFNQPQHF. The CDR3, as DNA: TGTGCCAGCAGTGGACAGGGCTTCAATCAGCCCCAGCATTTT.